This T cell receptor (beta chain) is drawn from a study of monozygotic twins with inflammatory bowel disease. Each CDR3 protein gets one entry in TCRdb, which reprocessed the 5' RACE reads and gives no DNA. The sample totals about 110,000 distinct CDR3 sequences; its top ten clones hold around 12%. The specimen sequenced was blood. The TCR comes from a human donor with ulcerative colitis or Crohn's disease, or a healthy co-twin of an affected twin (not recorded which).

This CDR3 reads CATSRGSGNTIYF. The V and J genes are TRBV15 and TRBJ1-3. The CDR3 totals 13 residues. Germline V lookup: CDR1 LNHNV, CDR2 YYDKDF (reference sequence).